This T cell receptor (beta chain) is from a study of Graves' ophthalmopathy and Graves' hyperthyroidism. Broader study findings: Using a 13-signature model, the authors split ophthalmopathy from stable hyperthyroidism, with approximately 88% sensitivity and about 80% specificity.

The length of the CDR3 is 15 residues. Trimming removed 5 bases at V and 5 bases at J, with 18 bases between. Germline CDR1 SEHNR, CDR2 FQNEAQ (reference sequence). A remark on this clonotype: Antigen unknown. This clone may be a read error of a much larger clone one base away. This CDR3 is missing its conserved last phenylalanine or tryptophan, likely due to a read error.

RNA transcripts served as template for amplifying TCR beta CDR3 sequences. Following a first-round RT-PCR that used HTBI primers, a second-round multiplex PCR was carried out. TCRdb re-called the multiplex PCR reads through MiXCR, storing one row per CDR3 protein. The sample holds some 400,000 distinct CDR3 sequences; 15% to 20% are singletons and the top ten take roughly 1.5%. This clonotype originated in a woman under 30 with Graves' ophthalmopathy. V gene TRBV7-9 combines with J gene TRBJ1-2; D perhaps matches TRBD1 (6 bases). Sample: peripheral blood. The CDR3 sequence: CASSLPRTDLYGYTL. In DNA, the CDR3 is TGTGCCAGCAGCCTTCCCCGGACAGACTTATATGGCTACACCCTC.